The clone carrying this TCR beta chain showed up just a few times. Antigen unknown. This CDR3 contains 18 residues. Germline-derived CDR1 and CDR2 are MNHNS and SASEGT. With 0 bases clipped from V and 2 bases from J, the junction kept 8 bases outside the gene matches. These data originate in a study of T cells in Graves' hyperthyroidism and ophthalmopathy. Study observations and caveats: Expanded thyroid clonotypes (above 0.001) were mostly also found in blood. Before onset, ophthalmopathy was predicted by the model a median around 6.2 months earlier.

Uncontrolled infection, other autoimmune disease, pregnancy or lactation excluded patients. From RNA transcripts, TCR beta CDR3 regions were amplified. The TCR CDR3 first-round RT-PCR relied on the HTBI primer set. TCRdb recomputed calls from the multiplex PCR reads with MiXCR, one row per CDR3 protein. The table includes 550,000 to 700,000 distinct CDR3 sequences, about 15% detected once. Sequencing was carried out using blood. This TCR was sampled from a woman between 35 and 50 years old with Graves' ophthalmopathy. The chain is built from TRBV6-1 and TRBJ2-7, with 12 bases that match TRBD2. CDR3 sequence: CASSEALLAGGAAYEQYF. DNA for the CDR3: TGTGCCAGCAGTGAAGCGTTACTAGCGGGAGGAGCGGCCTACGAGCAGTACTTC.